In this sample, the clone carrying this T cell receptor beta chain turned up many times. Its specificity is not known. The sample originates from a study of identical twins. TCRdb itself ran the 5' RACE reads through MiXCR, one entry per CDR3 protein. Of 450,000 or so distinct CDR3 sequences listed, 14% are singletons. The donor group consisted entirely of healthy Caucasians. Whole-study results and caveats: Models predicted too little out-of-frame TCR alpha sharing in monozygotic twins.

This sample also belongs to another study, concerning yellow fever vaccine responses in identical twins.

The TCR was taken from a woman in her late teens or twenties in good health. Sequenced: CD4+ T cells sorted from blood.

The CDR3 coding sequence is TGCGCCAGCAGCCCAAGGGGACGAACGAACACTGAAGCTTTCTTT. It codes for CASSPRGRTNTEAFF. This sequence joins TRBV5-1 and TRBJ1-1; TRBD1 is a possible D gene (5 bases). Germline-derived CDR1 and CDR2 are SGHRS and YFSETQ. Between the trimmed V and J ends, which lost 4 bases and 1 base, there was a span of 14 bases. The CDR3 has 15 amino acids.